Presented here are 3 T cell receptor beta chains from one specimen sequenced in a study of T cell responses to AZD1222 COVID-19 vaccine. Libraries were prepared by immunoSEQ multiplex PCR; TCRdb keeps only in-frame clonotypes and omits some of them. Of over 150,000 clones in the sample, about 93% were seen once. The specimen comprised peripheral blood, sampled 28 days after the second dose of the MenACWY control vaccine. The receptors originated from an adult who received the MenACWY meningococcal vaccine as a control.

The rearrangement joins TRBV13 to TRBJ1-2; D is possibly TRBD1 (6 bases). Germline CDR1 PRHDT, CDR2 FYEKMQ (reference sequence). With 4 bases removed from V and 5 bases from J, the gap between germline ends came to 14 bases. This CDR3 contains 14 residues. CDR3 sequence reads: CASSSGTSLYGYTF. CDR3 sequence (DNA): TGTGCCAGCAGCTCCGGGACAAGCCTGTATGGCTACACCTTC.

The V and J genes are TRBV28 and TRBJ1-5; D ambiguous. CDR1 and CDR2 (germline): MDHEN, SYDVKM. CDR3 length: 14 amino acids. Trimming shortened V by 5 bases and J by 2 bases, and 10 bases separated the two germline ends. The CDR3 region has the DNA TGTGCCAGCAGTCCCGGGTCGGGCAATCAGCCCCAGCATTTT. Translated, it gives CASSPGSGNQPQHF.

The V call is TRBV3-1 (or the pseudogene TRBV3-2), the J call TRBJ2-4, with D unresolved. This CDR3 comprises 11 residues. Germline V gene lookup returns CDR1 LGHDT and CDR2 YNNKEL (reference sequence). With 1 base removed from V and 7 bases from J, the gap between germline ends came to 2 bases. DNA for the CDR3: TGTGCCAGCAGCCAAGCCAACATTCAGTACTTC. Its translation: CASSQANIQYF.